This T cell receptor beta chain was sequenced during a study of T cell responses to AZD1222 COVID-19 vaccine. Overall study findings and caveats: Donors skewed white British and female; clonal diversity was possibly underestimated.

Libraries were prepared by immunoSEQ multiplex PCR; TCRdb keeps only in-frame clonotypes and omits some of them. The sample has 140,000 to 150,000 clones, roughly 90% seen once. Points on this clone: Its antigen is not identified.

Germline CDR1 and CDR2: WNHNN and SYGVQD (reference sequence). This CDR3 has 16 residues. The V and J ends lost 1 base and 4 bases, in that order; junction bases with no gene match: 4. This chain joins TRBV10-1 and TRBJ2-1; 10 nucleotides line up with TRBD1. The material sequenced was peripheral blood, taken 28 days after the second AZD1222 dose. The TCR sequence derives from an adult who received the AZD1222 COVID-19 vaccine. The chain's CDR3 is CASSEFRDRGYNEQFF. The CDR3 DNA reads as TGCGCCAGCAGTGAGTTTCGGGACAGGGGATACAATGAGCAGTTCTTC.